This T cell receptor beta chain is drawn from a study of T cell clonality in common variable immunodeficiency. This clone was observed a handful of times. Its antigen remains unknown. Coverage ceases 3 residues before the CDR3 finishes, and the germline J gene fills in the end. Patients had low serum IgG, IgA and/or IgM and specific antibody deficiency. Heparinized whole blood, about 4.5 to 9 ml, came from each donor. TCRdb's table, derived via immunoSEQ multiplex PCR, lists solely in-frame clones and lacks some. Sampling found some 11,000 clones, none seen once. The CDR3 is made up of 13 amino acids. The V gene lost 1 base and the J gene lost 1 base, with 5 bases spanning the gap. Germline CDR1 reads SGHTA; CDR2 reads FQGNSA. Study findings and constraints: Reportedly, TCR beta sequences from common variable immunodeficiency showed fewer deletions and N-nucleotide insertions.

The chain employs TRBV7-2 and TRBJ2-7; D ambiguous. The sequence derives from a human donor with common variable immunodeficiency. Sequenced input: peripheral blood mononuclear cells. CDR3 region: CASSLGRSYEQYF. The sequenced part of the CDR3 DNA is TGTGCCAGCAGCTTAGGAAGGTCCTACGAG.